In its sample, the clone carrying this T cell receptor (beta chain) was seen a few times. What it binds is unknown. V was clipped by 0 bases and J by 5 bases, with 8 bases between them. Germline V CDR1 and CDR2: LGHDT, YNNKEL (reference sequence). CDR3 length: 13 amino acids. Template switching introduced a universal primer site, and the cDNA bore unique molecular identifiers. TCRdb re-called the 5' RACE reads with MiXCR, one entry per CDR3 protein. Here the sample spans 570,000 or so distinct CDR3 sequences, around a tenth being singletons. These data originate in a study of identical twins. Healthy Caucasians were all of the donors. Whole-study results and caveats: Carriage of fewer insertions was seen in abundant cord blood beta clonotypes, whereas memory repertoires showed none. The presence of invariant MAIT and iNKT cells could partly confound analyses of zero-insertion sequences.

This sample was shared with a second study, whose subject was yellow fever vaccine responses in identical twins.

The origin of this receptor is a woman aged 18 to 35 in good health. The V call is TRBV3-1, the J call TRBJ2-7, with a tentative D call TRBD2 (5 bases). Sequenced input: PBMCs. CDR3 nucleotide sequence: TGTGCCAGCAGCCAAGAAAGAGGGAACGAGCAGTACTTC. Its translation is CASSQERGNEQYF.